A single sample is the source of the 13 T cell receptor beta chains below, sequenced in a study of T-cell reconstitution after alpha-beta-depleted transplantation in children (dated by TCRdb to between 2015 and 2016). The library was made by PCR. The instrument was an Illumina HiSeq 2500. TCR libraries were prepared with molecular barcoding, using unique molecular identifiers to normalize TCRbeta repertoire quantification. TCRdb reprocessing: public reads trimmed at Q25 with fastp, clones called with MiXCR, in-frame beta chains kept. Identical CDR3 proteins give one entry, which carries the most common genes and DNA. Here the sample has 450,000 to 600,000 distinct CDR3 sequences; 10% to 15% occur a single time. Jointly, the top ten make up 2.2% of the sample. This specimen's treatment or condition label, per the study, means: allogeneic hematopoietic cell transplantation with graft depleted of TCRalphabeta T cells and CD19 B cells.

Sequencing was performed on PBMCs, mostly from graft donor cells, taken 360 days after TCRalphabeta/CD19-depleted stem cell transplant. The receptors were gathered from a male patient younger than 18 who had a stem cell transplant for acute myeloid leukemia, so the T cells may come from the graft donor.

This clonotype has more than one count but fewer than ten. V and J are TRBV20-1 and TRBJ2-3; TRBD2 might be the D (5 bases). V shed 6 bases and J shed 10 bases, with 20 bases lying between them. The germline V gene encodes CDR1 DFQATT and CDR2 SNEGSKA (reference sequence). The CDR3 covers 13 residues. This chain's CDR3 is CSAPEAPMRSQYF. The CDR3 region has the DNA TGCAGTGCCCCGGAGGCTCCCATGAGATCGCAGTATTTT.

This clonotype was found many times. The chain couples TRBV12-3 or TRBV12-4 to TRBJ2-5, with TRBD2 matching 9 bases. The CDR3 loop spans 15 amino acids. V shed 5 bases and J 5 bases; nucleotides not matched to a gene: 9. The CDR3 reads CASSLGTSSGETQYF. CDR3 in DNA: TGTGCCAGCAGTCTTGGGACTAGCTCGGGCGAGACCCAGTACTTC.

This clonotype was recorded at least ten times. Written as DNA, the CDR3 is TGCAGCAGCGTTTCAGGGGGCGAGCAGTACTTC. Amino acids: CSSVSGGEQYF. The V gene is TRBV29-1, the J gene TRBJ2-7, with 7 bases fitting TRBD1. The CDR3 length is 11 residues. V shed 8 bases, J shed 6 bases, and the junction held 7 bases outside the gene matches. Germline CDR1 reads SQVTM; CDR2 reads ANQGSEA.

CDR3 region: CASSSLTASGLYEQYF. Written as DNA, the CDR3 is TGTGCCAGCAGCTCCCTCACCGCCAGCGGATTATACGAGCAGTACTTC. The chain has TRBV13 and TRBJ2-7; the D gene is possibly TRBD2 (5 bases). The ends were cut back, 4 bases at V and 4 bases at J, with 20 bases in the middle. CDR1 and CDR2 from the germline V gene are PRHDT and FYEKMQ (reference sequence). The length of the CDR3 is 16 residues.

Only a few counts were recorded for this clonotype. The chain employs TRBV20-1 and TRBJ2-2, with 7 positions matching TRBD1. The germline V gene encodes CDR1 DFQATT and CDR2 SNEGSKA (reference sequence). The CDR3 has 15 residues. Trimming took 6 bases from V and 2 from J; bases not matched to a gene: 9. The CDR3 reads CSAANRTGNTGELFF. CDR3 in DNA: TGCAGTGCGGCCAACAGGACAGGAAACACCGGGGAGCTGTTTTTT.

In this sample, this clonotype turned up many times. This chain joins TRBV5-1 and TRBJ1-2; tentative D call: TRBD1 (5 bases). Trimming removed 0 bases from V and 0 bases from J, with 18 bases in between. From germline, CDR1 is SGHRS and CDR2 YFSETQ. The CDR3 runs to 18 residues. CDR3 sequence: CASSLEVSVGRTNYGYTF. The CDR3 region has the DNA TGCGCCAGCAGCTTGGAAGTGTCCGTGGGACGGACTAACTATGGCTACACCTTC.

The chain links TRBV30 to TRBJ2-7, with D possibly being TRBD1 or TRBD2 (5 bases each). The germline V gene encodes CDR1 GTSNPN and CDR2 SVGIG (reference sequence). The CDR3 runs 13 residues. V was trimmed by 3 bases and J by 1 base, leaving 10 bases between them. CDR3 nucleotides: TGTGCCTGGAGGGGACCGGGTTCCTACGAGCAGTACTTC. Translating gives CAWRGPGSYEQYF.

In this sample, this clonotype turned up many times. The chain uses TRBV28 and TRBJ2-1; no firm D call. The V gene's germline CDR1 is MDHEN and CDR2 SYDVKM. V gave up 4 bases and J gave up 0 bases, with 13 bases separating them. The CDR3 is made up of 16 amino acids. Written as DNA, the CDR3 is TGTGCCAGCAGTTCCCCGACGGACGGCTCCTACAATGAGCAGTTCTTC. Residues: CASSSPTDGSYNEQFF.

The chain employs TRBV28 and TRBJ2-3; possibly TRBD1 for D (7 bases). The ends were cut back, 7 bases at V and 1 base at J, with 18 bases in the middle. The CDR3 runs 16 residues. In germline, CDR1 is MDHEN, CDR2 SYDVKM. CDR3 sequence reads: CASTRQGGGGTDTQYF. Here the CDR3 DNA reads TGTGCCAGCACTCGCCAGGGGGGCGGGGGCACAGATACGCAGTATTTT.

The chain combines TRBV11-2 with TRBJ2-5; D is unresolved. This CDR3 is 15 amino acids long. Germline V lookup: CDR1 SGHAT, CDR2 FQNNGV. V was cut by 7 bases and J by 4 bases, with 19 bases left in between. As DNA, the CDR3 is TGTGCCAGCACCCCTTTTATCGGGCGTGGAGAGACCCAGTACTTC. Translation: CASTPFIGRGETQYF.

This clonotype occurred many times. This rearrangement joins TRBV7-6 to TRBJ2-5; 8 bases map to TRBD1. The V gene's germline CDR1 is SGHVS and CDR2 FNYEAQ. With V trimmed by 1 base and J by 5 bases, 6 bases remained unmatched. This CDR3 spans 15 amino acids. CDR3 residues: CASSLGQGRKETQYF. As DNA, the CDR3 is TGTGCCAGCAGCTTAGGACAGGGGAGGAAGGAGACCCAGTACTTC.

The chain carries TRBV5-1 and TRBJ2-1, with TRBD2 identical over 9 bases. Germline CDR1 and CDR2: SGHRS and YFSETQ. After removal of 4 bases from V and 8 bases from J, the junction contained 4 bases not matched to a gene. The CDR3 sequence is 13 residues long. Written as DNA, the CDR3 is TGCGCCAGCAGCCAGCTAGCGGGACATGAGCAGTTCTTC. Translated: CASSQLAGHEQFF.

This CDR3 reads CASSQEPASGRAIGNEQFF. CDR3 nucleotides: TGTGCCAGCAGCCAAGAGCCGGCTAGCGGGAGGGCCATTGGCAATGAGCAGTTCTTC. V usage is TRBV4-2 and J usage is TRBJ2-1, with 12 bases identical to TRBD2. This CDR3 region has 19 residues. Germline values: CDR1 LGHNA, CDR2 YNFKEQ. Trimming at V came to 0 bases and at J to 6 bases, leaving 12 bases not matched to a gene.